The next 14 T cell receptor beta chains were all read from a single sample in a study of CD8 T cells in Susac syndrome. RNA, at roughly 0.45 to 1 ug, was reverse transcribed with random hexamers. TCRdb reprocessed the immunoSEQ multiplex PCR reads via MiXCR and lists one record per CDR3 protein. In the table there are about 300,000 distinct CDR3 sequences, around nine tenths of which are singletons. The sequenced material came from CD8+ T cells from PBMCs. The receptor set was obtained from a human donor with multiple sclerosis.

The CDR3 loop reads CAWGGDGYTF. The CDR3 region has the DNA TGTGCCTGGGGAGGGGATGGCTACACCTTC. The chain carries TRBV30 and TRBJ1-2; D perhaps matches TRBD1 (5 bases). The length of the CDR3 is 10 residues. Germline CDR1 GTSNPN, CDR2 SVGIG (reference sequence). Trimming removed 5 bases at V and 6 bases at J, with 7 bases between.

V and J are TRBV12-3 or TRBV12-4 and TRBJ2-1, with D hard to call. The CDR3 has 11 amino acids. Trimming cost V 3 bases and J 14 bases, with 11 bases left between them. CDR3 protein: CASSFASQEFF. The CDR3 bases are TGTGCCAGCAGTTTTGCGAGTCAGGAGTTCTTC.

This rearrangement joins TRBV9 to TRBJ1-6; a weak D match, TRBD1 (5 bases). There are 16 residues in the CDR3. Germline CDR1 SGDLS, CDR2 YYNGEE. V was shortened by 4 bases and J by 4 bases, with 15 bases between the two germline ends. In DNA form, the CDR3 reads TGTGCCAGCAGCATAAAGCCGGGACTGTATAATTCACCCCTCCACTTT. It is translated as CASSIKPGLYNSPLHF.

The chain is built from TRBV27 and TRBJ2-1, with TRBD2 matching 16 bases. CDR3 size: 20 residues. V was pared by 6 bases and J by 1 base, with 12 bases of the junction left unmatched. Germline assignment: CDR1 MNHEY and CDR2 SMNVEV (reference sequence). The CDR3 region is CASSRPPGLAGGPSYNEQFF. The CDR3 DNA follows: TGTGCCAGCAGCAGGCCCCCGGGACTAGCGGGAGGGCCGTCCTACAATGAGCAGTTCTTC.

The J gene is TRBJ2-3, the V gene TRBV7-2, with 8 bases matching TRBD2. Germline CDR1 reads SGHTA; CDR2 reads FQGNSA. The CDR3 extends over 14 amino acids. V gave up 1 base and J gave up 6 bases; unmatched junction bases: 3. In DNA, the CDR3 is TGTGCCAGCAGCTTAGTCGGGAGGGAGGATACGCAGTATTTT. Translation gives CASSLVGREDTQYF.

J is TRBJ2-1 and V is TRBV28; tentative D call: TRBD2 (5 bases). The germline V gene encodes CDR1 MDHEN and CDR2 SYDVKM. V lost 6 bases and J lost 2, with 8 bases in between. This CDR3 comprises 13 residues. CDR3 DNA sequence: TGTGCCAGCAGGAGGGAACCCTACAATGAGCAGTTCTTC. It translates to CASRREPYNEQFF.

The J gene is TRBJ2-7, the V gene TRBV20-1, with 10 nucleotides matching TRBD1. V was pared by 6 bases and J by 2 bases, with 7 bases of the junction left unmatched. The germline CDR1 and CDR2 sequences are DFQATT and SNEGSKA (reference sequence). The CDR3 is 14 residues long. The CDR3 loop is CSAAGTGDPYEQYF. The CDR3 DNA sequence: TGCAGTGCCGCCGGGACAGGGGATCCCTACGAGCAGTACTTC.

This chain uses TRBV7-8 with TRBJ2-1; tentative D call: TRBD2 (6 bases). This CDR3 contains 15 residues. V gave up 1 base and J gave up 6 bases, with 13 bases separating them. CDR1 is SGHVS and CDR2 is FQNEAQ in the germline V gene. The CDR3 DNA follows: TGTGCCAGCAGCTTAGGCGCCGGGACTGGCAATGAGCAGTTCTTC. It translates to CASSLGAGTGNEQFF.

The chain employs TRBV12-3 or TRBV12-4 and TRBJ2-1; no reliable D call. The V end lost 0 bases, the J end lost 0 bases, and 6 bases lay between the germline ends. This CDR3 is built from 15 residues. CDR3 DNA sequence: TGTGCCAGCAGTTTAGCGTGGAGCTCCTACAATGAGCAGTTCTTC. Residues: CASSLAWSSYNEQFF.

This clonotype was counted once. The genes are TRBV20-1 and TRBJ1-1; D may be TRBD1 (5 bases). The CDR3 is 12 amino acids. V gave up 6 bases and J gave up 3 bases, with 11 bases separating them. The germline gives CDR1 DFQATT, CDR2 SNEGSKA (reference sequence). CDR3 sequence reads: CSAPTGDTEAFF. The CDR3 DNA reads TGCAGTGCCCCAACAGGAGACACTGAAGCTTTCTTT.

The rearrangement links TRBV7-2 to TRBJ2-1; TRBD2 matches at 11 bases. Trimming cost V 2 bases and J 4 bases; bases outside gene matches: 7. The germline V gene has CDR1 SGHTA and CDR2 FQGNSA. This CDR3 comprises 17 residues. CDR3 amino acids: CASSLLGTSGPYNEQFF. Written as DNA, the CDR3 is TGTGCCAGCAGCTTATTGGGGACTAGCGGCCCATACAATGAGCAGTTCTTC.

The J gene is TRBJ2-6, the V gene TRBV20-1; D gene uncertain. The CDR3 has 18 amino acids. Germline CDR1 and CDR2: DFQATT and SNEGSKA (reference sequence). V was trimmed by 0 bases and J by 0 bases, leaving 15 bases between them. The CDR3 DNA follows: TGCAGTGCTAGAGATGAAGGGCTACCGAGCTCTGGGGCCAACGTCCTGACTTTC. This codes for CSARDEGLPSSGANVLTF.

The V and J genes are TRBV27 and TRBJ1-5; possible D gene TRBD1, 5 bases. CDR1 and CDR2 from the germline V gene are MNHEY and SMNVEV (reference sequence). There are 15 residues in the CDR3. Trimming cost V 5 bases and J 4 bases, with 15 bases left between them. The CDR3: CASSLNQGGNQPQHF. The CDR3, as DNA: TGTGCCAGCAGTCTGAACCAGGGAGGGAATCAGCCCCAGCATTTT.

The chain combines TRBV14 with TRBJ2-1; D is perhaps TRBD1 or TRBD2 (5 bases each). From germline, CDR1 is SGHDN and CDR2 FVKESK. CDR3 length equals 16 residues. V lost 8 bases and J 9 bases, leaving 26 bases between the germline ends. CDR3 loop: CASEKGRLPLGGEQFF. CDR3 DNA: TGTGCCAGCGAAAAGGGAAGACTACCCCTTGGGGGTGAGCAGTTCTTC.